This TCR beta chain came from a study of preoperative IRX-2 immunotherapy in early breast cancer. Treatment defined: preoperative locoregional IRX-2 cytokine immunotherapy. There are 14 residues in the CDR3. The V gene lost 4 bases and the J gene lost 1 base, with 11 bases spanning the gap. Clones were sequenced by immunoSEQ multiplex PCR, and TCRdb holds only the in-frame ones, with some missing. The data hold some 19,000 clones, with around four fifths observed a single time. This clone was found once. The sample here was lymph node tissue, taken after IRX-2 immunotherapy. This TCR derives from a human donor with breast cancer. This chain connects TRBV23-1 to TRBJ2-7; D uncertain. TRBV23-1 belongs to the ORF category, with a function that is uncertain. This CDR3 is CASSPAKGSYEQYF. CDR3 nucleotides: TGCGCCAGCAGTCCGGCTAAAGGTTCCTACGAGCAGTACTTC.